These 12 T cell receptor beta chains were sequenced from one sample in a study of T cell changes during pregnancy in multiple sclerosis. Clones were read by immunoSEQ multiplex PCR, and TCRdb kept only the in-frame ones, dropping some. The sample comprises 55,000 to 65,000 clones, approximately 93% of which are singletons, and 2% to 3% rests with the top ten. Sequenced here: CD8+ T cells from peripheral blood mononuclear cells, sampled in the third trimester of pregnancy. All receptors come from a female donor with multiple sclerosis, enrolled in a pregnancy study.

The rearrangement joins TRBV29-1 to TRBJ2-7; TRBD2 might be the D (6 bases). This CDR3 has 14 residues. Deletions cut 4 bases from V and 2 bases from J, with 15 bases between. Germline V gene lookup returns CDR1 SQVTM and CDR2 ANQGSEA. CDR3 sequence reads: CSVASVEGPYEQYF. The CDR3, as DNA: TGCAGCGTTGCGTCCGTGGAGGGTCCCTACGAGCAGTACTTC.

V is TRBV6-4 and J is TRBJ1-2, with no clear D. The ends were cut back, 3 bases at V and 2 bases at J, with 13 bases in the middle. Germline V lookup: CDR1 MRHNA, CDR2 SNTAGT. The CDR3 is 15 residues long. In DNA form, the CDR3 reads TGTGCCAGCAGTGAGTTTGCGGGTTCGAACTATGGCTACACCTTC. It is translated as CASSEFAGSNYGYTF.

The V gene is TRBV4-1, the J gene TRBJ2-2; D is uncertain. The germline V gene encodes CDR1 MGHRA and CDR2 YSYEKL. CDR3 length equals 15 residues. Trimming took off 0 bases at V and 3 bases at J, with 8 bases between the two ends. The chain's CDR3 is CASSQEEAYTGELFF. CDR3 sequence (DNA): TGCGCCAGCAGCCAAGAAGAAGCCTACACCGGGGAGCTGTTTTTT.

This chain joins TRBV27 and TRBJ2-7, with 11 positions matching TRBD2. The CDR3 contains 15 residues. The V gene's germline CDR1 is MNHEY and CDR2 SMNVEV (reference sequence). The V and J ends lost 4 bases and 2 bases, in that order; junction bases with no gene match: 4. The CDR3 is CASSSGLAAPYEQYF. In DNA, the CDR3 is TGTGCCAGCAGTTCGGGACTAGCGGCTCCCTACGAGCAGTACTTC.

The J gene is TRBJ1-4, the V gene TRBV18; D remains unclear. CDR3 length: 15 residues. Germline assignment: CDR1 KGHSH and CDR2 LQKENI. With 3 bases removed from V and 4 bases from J, the gap between germline ends came to 12 bases. The CDR3 nucleotides are TGTGCCAGCTCACCTCCTTACTCCGATAATGAAAAACTGTTTTTT. It encodes CASSPPYSDNEKLFF.

This clone is a singleton in its sample. The rearrangement links TRBV5-6 to TRBJ1-3; tentatively, D is TRBD1 (5 bases). CDR1 and CDR2 from the germline V gene are SGHDT and YYEEEE. Trimming took 3 bases from V and 6 from J, leaving 13 bases between them. This CDR3 has 14 residues. CDR3 sequence reads: CASSSRQQLNTIYF. The CDR3 nucleotides are TGTGCCAGCAGCTCCCGACAGCAATTAAACACCATATATTTT.

The V gene is TRBV27, the J gene TRBJ2-7, with TRBD2 matching over 8 bases. V shed 0 bases, J shed 4 bases, and the junction held 2 bases outside the gene matches. This CDR3 contains 14 residues. CDR1 and CDR2 (germline): MNHEY, SMNVEV (reference sequence). The CDR3 region is CASSLSRGGYEQYF. The CDR3, as DNA: TGTGCCAGCAGTTTATCACGGGGGGGATACGAGCAGTACTTC.

The genes are TRBV7-2 and TRBJ2-5, with D possibly matching TRBD2 (5 bases). Germline V gene data show CDR1 as SGHTA and CDR2 as FQGNSA. This CDR3 has 12 amino acids. V was pared by 5 bases and J by 5 bases, with 9 bases between. The chain's CDR3 is CASSRGRETQYF. CDR3 nucleotides: TGTGCCAGCAGCCGAGGGCGGGAGACCCAGTACTTC. Supplemented by reference TRBV7-2 and TRBJ2-5, the full variable domain reads GAGVSQSPSNKVTEKGKDVELRCDPISGHTALYWYRQSLGQGLEFLIYFQGNSAPDKSGLPSDRFSAERTGGSVSTLTIQRTQQEDSAVYLCASSRGRETQYFGPGTRLLVL.

This chain uses TRBV7-8 with TRBJ2-2; 10 bases map to TRBD2. V lost 5 bases to trimming and J lost 2 bases; unmatched junction nucleotides: 2. Germline lookup yields CDR1 SGHVS and CDR2 FQNEAQ. The CDR3 runs to 15 residues. The chain's CDR3 is CASSRTSGNTGELFF. The CDR3 nucleotides are TGTGCCAGCAGCCGGACTAGCGGAAACACCGGGGAGCTGTTTTTT.

This clone showed up many times. V and J are TRBV6-5 and TRBJ1-1; D may be TRBD1 (6 bases). V was trimmed by 5 bases and J by 0 bases, leaving 7 bases between them. The length of the CDR3 is 13 residues. Looked up from germline, CDR1 is MNHEY and CDR2 is SVGAGI. CDR3 bases: TGTGCCAGCAGTGGACAGATGAACACTGAAGCTTTCTTT. Translation: CASSGQMNTEAFF.

This clone was observed a handful of times. The rearrangement links TRBV29-1 to TRBJ1-2; 7 bases map to TRBD1. Germline V CDR1 and CDR2: SQVTM, ANQGSEA. The CDR3 spans 12 residues. V lost 7 bases to trimming and J lost 3 bases; unmatched junction nucleotides: 5. CDR3 loop: CSALGTDYGYTF. The CDR3 DNA follows: TGCAGCGCCCTTGGGACAGACTATGGCTACACCTTC.

This clone was recorded once. The CDR3 coding sequence is TGTGCCAGTAGTAAGCTATGGACAGGGGGGTACACCGGGGAGCTGTTTTTT. Translated, it gives CASSKLWTGGYTGELFF. The J gene is TRBJ2-2, the V gene TRBV19, with 10 bases matching TRBD1. The CDR3 totals 17 residues. CDR1 is LNHDA and CDR2 is SQIVND in the germline V gene (reference sequence). V gave up 4 bases and J gave up 3 bases; unmatched junction bases: 8.